Below, 4 T cell receptor beta chains from the same sample are listed, as sequenced in a study of blood T cell repertoires in COVID-19. The protocol was immunoSEQ multiplex PCR, while the TCRdb copy is restricted to in-frame clones and leaves out a portion. The sample contains about 120,000 clones, 85% of which appear only once. Sequences were obtained from peripheral blood. These receptors came from an elderly man with acute or convalescent COVID-19.

The sample holds one count of this clone. This chain links TRBV9 with TRBJ1-6; weak D call: TRBD1 (5 bases). Germline V gene sequence: CDR1 SGDLS, CDR2 YYNGEE. Trimming took off 0 bases at V and 7 bases at J, with 14 bases between the two ends. CDR3 length equals 16 residues. CDR3 loop: CASSVDPQGLNSPLHF. The DNA of the CDR3 is TGTGCCAGCAGCGTAGACCCCCAGGGCCTGAATTCACCCCTCCACTTT.

V is TRBV11-3 and J is TRBJ2-2; D gene ambiguous. CDR1 and CDR2 from the germline V gene are SGHNT and YENEEA. There are 15 residues in the CDR3. Trimming stripped 0 bases from V and 2 bases from J, with 7 bases between. The CDR3 DNA reads TGTGCCAGCAGCTTAGATTCAGGCAACACCGGGGAGCTGTTTTTT. Its protein product is CASSLDSGNTGELFF.

This chain connects TRBV29-1 to TRBJ2-3, with 11 bases aligning to TRBD2. CDR3 length: 13 residues. Germline assignment: CDR1 SQVTM and CDR2 ANQGSEA. The CDR3 reads CLAGGPPTDTQYF. CDR3 nucleotide sequence: TGCTTAGCGGGAGGGCCCCCCACAGATACGCAGTATTTT.

The chain employs TRBV10-1 and TRBJ1-5; 12 bases agree with TRBD1. Losses at the gene ends were 7 bases for V and 4 bases for J; bases not matched to a gene: 11. This CDR3 spans 17 amino acids. The V gene's germline CDR1 is WNHNN and CDR2 SYGVQD (reference sequence). The CDR3 DNA follows: TGCGCCAGCATTCCCTTACCGGGACAGGGGGCGAATCAGCCCCAGCATTTT. It translates to CASIPLPGQGANQPQHF.